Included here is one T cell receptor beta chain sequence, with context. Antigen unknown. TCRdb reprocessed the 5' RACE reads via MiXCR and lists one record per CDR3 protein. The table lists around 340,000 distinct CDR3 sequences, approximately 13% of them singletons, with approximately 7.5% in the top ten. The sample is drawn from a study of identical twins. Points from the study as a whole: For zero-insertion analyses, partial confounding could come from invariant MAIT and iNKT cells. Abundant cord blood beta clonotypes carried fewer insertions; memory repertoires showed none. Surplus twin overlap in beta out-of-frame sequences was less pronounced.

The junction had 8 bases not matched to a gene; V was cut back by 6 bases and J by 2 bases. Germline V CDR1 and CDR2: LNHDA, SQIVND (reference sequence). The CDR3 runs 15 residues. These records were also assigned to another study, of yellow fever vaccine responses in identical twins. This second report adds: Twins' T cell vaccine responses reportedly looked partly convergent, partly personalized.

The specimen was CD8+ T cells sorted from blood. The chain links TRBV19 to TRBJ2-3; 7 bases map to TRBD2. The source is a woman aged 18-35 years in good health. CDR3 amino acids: CASSLVGGITDTQYF. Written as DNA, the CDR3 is TGTGCCAGTAGCCTTGTGGGAGGGATCACAGATACGCAGTATTTT.